This T cell receptor beta chain was recovered during a study of blood T cells in healthy people across ages (dated by TCRdb to the mid-2010s). Notes on the research overall: In model experiments, template switching captured about one uniquely barcoded TCR beta cDNA molecule for every two T cells. Donors were grouped into four age groups: young (average 16 years), middle-aged (39), aged (62) and long-lived (just over 80). Using deep sequencing normalized with unique cDNA molecular identifiers, the study measured how TCR beta repertoire diversity changes with age. For two donors (one aged 18 to 29 and one aged 80 or older), the study analyzed two additional independent replicas of 1 million unique cDNA reads from the same blood draw. To avoid experimental bias, donors of different ages were distributed randomly across sequencing lanes. The paper as a whole reports these results and caveats: The long-lived group showed more naive CD4+ T cells, fewer expanded clones and increased TCR diversity than the aged group, suggesting age selection. There was a strong correlation between observed TCR beta diversity and the percentage of naive T cells measured by flow cytometry. Bulk unsorted PBMC profiling prevented conclusive comparison of naive and antigen-experienced compartments. Estimates of total diversity based on one million sequenced T cells were considered lower bounds and underestimates. Observed TCR beta diversity per million T cells fell roughly linearly with age, and a significant reduction was already apparent by age around 40. Donor CMV infection status was unknown, potentially confounding age-related changes in expanded clonotypes.

Systemically healthy Caucasian individuals from Russia, approximately 39 in total and aged about 6 to 95 years, were included as donors. Approximately 10 milliliters of peripheral blood were collected from each donor into EDTA-treated Vacutainer tubes. Ficoll-Paque density-gradient centrifugation was used to isolate PBMCs, with at least 6.5 million per sample. Total RNA was extracted from PBMCs with Trizol reagent, with at least 5 micrograms obtained per sample. Naive CD45RAhigh/CD27high T cell percentages were measured by flow cytometry on a PBMC aliquot from every donor. Concerning this clonotype itself: This receptor's antigen is unknown. Qualities for individual bases were not recorded, and no much larger clone is one base off.

CDR1 SGHRS and CDR2 YFSETQ were looked up in the germline V gene. The CDR3 covers 18 residues, taking in both the cysteine and the phenylalanine. The entry retains the CDR3 DNA only, 54 bases that are in frame from base 1. The protocol used for the library was 5' RACE. Sequencing took place on an Illumina HiSeq 2500. A second 7 to 11 cycle PCR used a sample-barcoded 5' primer and a J-beta primer mix. Each TCR beta cDNA molecule received a unique molecular identifier from a template-switch 5' adaptor carrying 12 random nucleotides. Each sample yielded at least 3 million CDR3-containing paired-end reads. All of the RNA was converted into first-strand cDNA using the Mint cDNA synthesis kit, with a TRBC-specific oligonucleotide serving as the primer. All cDNA was treated with uracil-DNA glycosylase and then went through a first 18-cycle PCR with the universal primers M1SS and BC2_uni_R. The authors' pipeline ran thus. For normalization, 1 million high-quality reads, each with a distinct molecular identifier, were randomly selected from each sample. Reads sharing molecular identifiers were discarded rather than binned into consensus sequences. CDR3 identification, clonotype clustering and error correction used MiTCR with a Q25 quality threshold and the strictest error-elimination algorithm. Lower-bound total TCR beta diversity was estimated with a nonparametric unseen species model using Euler transformation. The public reads were quality trimmed at Q25 with fastp and then assembled into clones with MiXCR by TCRdb, keeping productive beta chains. Every CDR3 protein is listed once, alongside the most common genes and DNA of its rows. The V and J calls reflect TCRdb's pipeline rather than the authors' work. This sample comprises over 600,000 distinct CDR3 sequences, around three fifths of them detected only once. Clones ranked in the top ten supply around 25% of the sample.

Recombination linked TRBV5-1 to TRBJ2-4, and 7 bases in between align with TRBD2. Matching the DNA end better, TRBJ2-7 makes the J call doubtful. This clonotype was sampled from a man aged 40-55 years in good health. The sequencing input was blood. Here the CDR3 is given as CASSFDRVSGVTIYEQYF. In nucleotides, the sequence is TGCGCCAGCAGCTTTGACCGGGTCAGCGGGGTCACTATTTACGAGCAGTACTTC.